A selection of T cell receptor beta chains follows, all from one sample in a study of neurological immune-mediated disorders. TCRdb re-derived calls from the 5' RACE reads in MiXCR, one entry per CDR3 protein. The sample gives around 44,000 distinct CDR3 sequences, around 15% of which show up once; approximately 3.6% is in the top ten. Sequenced input: CD4+ T cells from blood. The receptors derive from a woman aged 55 to 70 with HTLV-1-associated myelopathy (HAM/TSP). CDR3s include the opening cysteine and the closing phenylalanine or tryptophan. The D gene is left open where the match is weak. Expanded clones get a size class; other rows say once, few or many, or leave the size out.

D gene: -
clone size: many
J gene: TRBJ1-2
V gene: TRBV20-1
CDR3 protein: CSARATVDNYGYTF
CDR3 DNA: TGCAGTGCCAGGGCGACAGTGGATAACTATGGCTACACCTTC

D gene: TRBD1
clone size: many
J gene: TRBJ2-3
V gene: TRBV7-7
CDR3 protein: CASSLDRTDTQYF
CDR3 DNA: TGTGCCAGCAGCTTGGACAGGACAGATACGCAGTATTTT

D gene: TRBD1
clone size: many
J gene: TRBJ1-1
V gene: TRBV5-5
CDR3 protein: CASSSMGTGNTEAFF
CDR3 DNA: TGTGCCAGCAGCTCGATGGGGACAGGGAACACTGAAGCTTTCTTT

D gene: TRBD2
clone size: many
J gene: TRBJ2-1
V gene: TRBV5-1
CDR3 protein: CASSPSGGIRGNEQFF
CDR3 DNA: TGCGCCAGCAGCCCAAGCGGGGGCATTCGGGGGAATGAGCAGTTCTTC

D gene: TRBD2
clone size: many
J gene: TRBJ2-1
V gene: TRBV20-1
CDR3 protein: CSARIITSGRYNEQFF
CDR3 DNA: TGCAGTGCTAGAATTATAACTAGCGGGAGATACAATGAGCAGTTCTTC

D gene: TRBD1
clone size: few
J gene: TRBJ1-3
V gene: TRBV30
CDR3 protein: CAWSTYRGRGNTIYF
CDR3 DNA: TGTGCCTGGAGTACCTACAGGGGGCGAGGAAACACCATATATTTT

D gene: -
clone size: -
J gene: TRBJ2-6
V gene: TRBV6-5
CDR3 protein: CASSYSLGGANVLTF
CDR3 DNA: TGTGCCAGCAGTTACTCACTGGGCGGGGCCAACGTCCTGACTTTC

D gene: TRBD1
clone size: many
J gene: TRBJ1-1
V gene: TRBV12-3/TRBV12-4
CDR3 protein: CASSPTGPDLEAFF
CDR3 DNA: TGTGCCAGCAGTCCGACAGGGCCGGACCTTGAAGCTTTCTTT

D gene: -
clone size: many
J gene: TRBJ2-2
V gene: TRBV5-6
CDR3 protein: CASSRVVGANTGELFF
CDR3 DNA: TGTGCCAGCAGCCGGGTGGTGGGGGCGAACACCGGGGAGCTGTTTTTT

D gene: -
clone size: many
J gene: TRBJ1-3
V gene: TRBV4-1
CDR3 protein: CASSQVTGRGSGNTIYF
CDR3 DNA: TGCGCCAGCAGCCAAGTAACAGGACGAGGCTCTGGAAACACCATATATTTT

D gene: -
clone size: many
J gene: TRBJ1-1
V gene: TRBV30
CDR3 protein: CAWSGRTNTEAFF
CDR3 DNA: TGTGCCTGGAGTGGCAGGACGAACACTGAAGCTTTCTTT

D gene: -
clone size: many
J gene: TRBJ1-2
V gene: TRBV5-1
CDR3 protein: CASSLDRVNYGYTF
CDR3 DNA: TGCGCCAGCAGCTTGGACAGGGTGAACTATGGCTACACCTTC

D gene: TRBD2
clone size: many
J gene: TRBJ2-7
V gene: TRBV5-1
CDR3 protein: CASATSGHSYEQYF
CDR3 DNA: TGCGCCAGCGCGACTAGCGGCCACTCCTACGAGCAGTACTTC

D gene: -
clone size: many
J gene: TRBJ1-6
V gene: TRBV6-5
CDR3 protein: CASSYSWAPTGYNSPLHF
CDR3 DNA: TGTGCCAGCAGTTACTCGTGGGCACCAACGGGGTATAATTCACCCCTCCACTTT

D gene: -
clone size: -
J gene: TRBJ2-7
V gene: TRBV20-1
CDR3 protein: CSARAGVEGGTYEQYF
CDR3 DNA: TGCAGTGCTAGGGCCGGTGTGGAGGGGGGGACCTACGAGCAGTACTTC

D gene: -
clone size: many
J gene: TRBJ2-5
V gene: TRBV19
CDR3 protein: CASRNQETQYF
CDR3 DNA: TGTGCCAGTAGAAATCAAGAGACCCAGTACTTC

D gene: TRBD1
clone size: many
J gene: TRBJ1-1
V gene: TRBV20-1
CDR3 protein: CSALGQGLTEAFF
CDR3 DNA: TGCAGTGCCCTTGGACAGGGACTCACTGAAGCTTTCTTT

D gene: -
clone size: many
J gene: TRBJ2-7
V gene: TRBV21-1
CDR3 protein: CARGAHEQYF
CDR3 DNA: TGTGCCAGAGGGGCCCACGAGCAGTACTTC

D gene: -
clone size: many
J gene: TRBJ2-1
V gene: TRBV3-1
CDR3 protein: CASSQLSSYNEQFF
CDR3 DNA: TGTGCCAGCAGCCAACTCAGCTCCTACAATGAGCAGTTCTTC

D gene: -
clone size: many
J gene: TRBJ2-7
V gene: TRBV5-1
CDR3 protein: CASSLMGVVEQYF
CDR3 DNA: TGCGCCAGCAGCTTGATGGGGGTAGTCGAGCAGTACTTC

D gene: -
clone size: -
J gene: TRBJ2-1
V gene: TRBV29-1
CDR3 protein: CSVGEGGSETQFF
CDR3 DNA: TGCAGCGTTGGGGAAGGGGGTTCAGAGACCCAGTTCTTC

D gene: -
clone size: many
J gene: TRBJ2-7
V gene: TRBV5-1
CDR3 protein: CASSLGGRQSSYEQYF
CDR3 DNA: TGCGCCAGCAGCTTGGGGGGACGACAGAGCTCCTACGAGCAGTACTTC

D gene: -
clone size: many
J gene: TRBJ1-4
V gene: TRBV20-1
CDR3 protein: CSAATGPTNEKLFF
CDR3 DNA: TGCAGTGCTGCCACAGGGCCAACTAATGAAAAACTGTTTTTT

D gene: TRBD2
clone size: many
J gene: TRBJ2-5
V gene: TRBV20-1
CDR3 protein: CSASGGETQYF
CDR3 DNA: TGCAGTGCTAGCGGGGGGGAGACCCAGTACTTC

D gene: -
clone size: many
J gene: TRBJ2-1
V gene: TRBV12-3/TRBV12-4
CDR3 protein: CASSLVGGLISYNEQFF
CDR3 DNA: TGTGCCAGCAGTTTAGTTGGGGGTCTAATCTCCTACAATGAGCAGTTCTTC

D gene: TRBD1
clone size: many
J gene: TRBJ1-2
V gene: TRBV6-5
CDR3 protein: CASSSWDRDGYTF
CDR3 DNA: TGTGCCAGCAGTTCCTGGGACAGGGATGGCTACACCTTC

D gene: -
clone size: many
J gene: TRBJ1-1
V gene: TRBV20-1
CDR3 protein: CSARRQESEAFF
CDR3 DNA: TGCAGTGCTAGACGACAGGAGAGTGAAGCTTTCTTT

D gene: TRBD1
clone size: many
J gene: TRBJ2-7
V gene: TRBV4-2
CDR3 protein: CASSDRLQGLYEQYF
CDR3 DNA: TGTGCCAGCAGCGACCGTTTACAGGGGCTCTACGAGCAGTACTTC

D gene: -
clone size: many
J gene: TRBJ1-4
V gene: TRBV11-2
CDR3 protein: CASSPSKWGALVSNEKLFF
CDR3 DNA: TGTGCCAGCAGCCCATCAAAATGGGGGGCTCTAGTGTCTAATGAAAAACTGTTTTTT

D gene: -
clone size: many
J gene: TRBJ1-6
V gene: TRBV20-1
CDR3 protein: CSARVRGGAFYNSPLHF
CDR3 DNA: TGCAGTGCTAGAGTGAGGGGAGGGGCTTTTTATAATTCACCCCTCCACTTT

D gene: -
clone size: many
J gene: TRBJ1-3
V gene: TRBV10-3
CDR3 protein: CAISESYSGNTIYF
CDR3 DNA: TGTGCCATCAGTGAGAGCTACTCTGGAAACACCATATATTTT

D gene: -
clone size: many
J gene: TRBJ1-6
V gene: TRBV5-1
CDR3 protein: CASSLAGSSYNSPLHF
CDR3 DNA: TGCGCCAGCAGCCTGGCAGGAAGCTCCTATAATTCACCCCTCCACTTT

D gene: -
clone size: many
J gene: TRBJ2-3
V gene: TRBV20-1
CDR3 protein: CSANPTGWRGRISTDTQYF
CDR3 DNA: TGCAGTGCTAACCCTACAGGTTGGAGGGGGCGCATAAGCACAGATACGCAGTATTTT

D gene: TRBD2
clone size: -
J gene: TRBJ2-3
V gene: TRBV5-1
CDR3 protein: CASRTREGDTQYF
CDR3 DNA: TGCGCCAGCAGGACGCGGGAGGGAGATACGCAGTATTTT

D gene: -
clone size: many
J gene: TRBJ2-3
V gene: TRBV7-6
CDR3 protein: CASSPRDGSTDTQYF
CDR3 DNA: TGTGCCAGCAGCCCGCGGGACGGGTCTACAGATACGCAGTATTTT

D gene: -
clone size: many
J gene: TRBJ1-6
V gene: TRBV12-3/TRBV12-4
CDR3 protein: CASSTHRGQNSPLHF
CDR3 DNA: TGTGCCAGCAGTACCCACCGTGGACAGAATTCACCCCTCCACTTT

D gene: -
clone size: few
J gene: TRBJ1-2
V gene: TRBV12-3/TRBV12-4
CDR3 protein: CASSRAKGYTF
CDR3 DNA: TGTGCCAGCAGCAGGGCAAAGGGCTACACCTTC

D gene: -
clone size: many
J gene: TRBJ2-7
V gene: TRBV10-3
CDR3 protein: CAISTAGTLLYEQYF
CDR3 DNA: TGTGCCATCAGCACTGCCGGGACCCTCCTCTACGAGCAGTACTTC

D gene: -
clone size: many
J gene: TRBJ1-1
V gene: TRBV6-4
CDR3 protein: CASSQGFDTEAFF
CDR3 DNA: TGTGCCAGCAGCCAGGGTTTTGACACTGAAGCTTTCTTT

D gene: -
clone size: many
J gene: TRBJ1-2
V gene: TRBV6-5
CDR3 protein: CASSSIVGPMLGRSNWGYTF
CDR3 DNA: TGTGCCAGCAGTTCTATAGTGGGACCTATGCTCGGACGATCGAATTGGGGCTACACCTTC

D gene: -
clone size: many
J gene: TRBJ2-7
V gene: TRBV15
CDR3 protein: CATPCPSYEQYF
CDR3 DNA: TGTGCCACCCCTTGTCCATCCTACGAGCAGTACTTC

D gene: -
clone size: many
J gene: TRBJ1-2
V gene: TRBV20-1
CDR3 protein: CSARGQSPGGAYGYTF
CDR3 DNA: TGCAGTGCCCGCGGACAGTCCCCCGGCGGGGCCTATGGCTACACCTTC

D gene: TRBD1
clone size: many
J gene: TRBJ2-5
V gene: TRBV20-1
CDR3 protein: CSAGQEHFFQTQYF
CDR3 DNA: TGCAGTGCAGGACAGGAACATTTCTTCCAGACCCAGTACTTC

D gene: -
clone size: many
J gene: TRBJ2-2
V gene: TRBV6-6
CDR3 protein: CASRYHREGPGELFF
CDR3 DNA: TGTGCCAGCAGATATCACAGGGAGGGACCCGGGGAGCTGTTTTTT

D gene: TRBD2
clone size: many
J gene: TRBJ2-3
V gene: TRBV20-1
CDR3 protein: CSAGGGVSTDTQYF
CDR3 DNA: TGCAGTGCTGGGGGGGGGGTTAGCACAGATACGCAGTATTTT

D gene: -
clone size: many
J gene: TRBJ2-3
V gene: TRBV5-1
CDR3 protein: CASTNQRGPGTDTQYF
CDR3 DNA: TGCGCCAGCACGAATCAGAGGGGCCCTGGCACAGATACGCAGTATTTT

D gene: TRBD1
clone size: many
J gene: TRBJ2-3
V gene: TRBV5-5
CDR3 protein: CASSFTGDLIDTQYF
CDR3 DNA: TGTGCCAGCAGCTTCACAGGGGATCTCATAGATACGCAGTATTTT

D gene: TRBD1
clone size: many
J gene: TRBJ1-1
V gene: TRBV12-3/TRBV12-4
CDR3 protein: CASSSPGQGAWTEAFF
CDR3 DNA: TGTGCCAGCAGTTCTCCGGGACAGGGGGCTTGGACTGAAGCTTTCTTT